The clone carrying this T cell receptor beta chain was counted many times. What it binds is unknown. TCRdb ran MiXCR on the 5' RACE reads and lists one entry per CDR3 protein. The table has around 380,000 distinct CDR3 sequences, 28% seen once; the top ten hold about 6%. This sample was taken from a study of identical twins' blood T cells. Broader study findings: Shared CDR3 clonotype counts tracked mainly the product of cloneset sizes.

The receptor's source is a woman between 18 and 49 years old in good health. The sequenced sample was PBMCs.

CDR3 nucleotides: TGCAGTGTCTCAGTCAGCGGGGGCACTGAAGCTTTCTTT. Amino acids: CSVSVSGGTEAFF. The chain joins TRBV20-1 to TRBJ1-1; the D gene is possibly TRBD1 (5 bases). V gave up 7 bases and J gave up 4 bases, with 16 bases separating them. This CDR3 region has 13 residues. The germline V gene has CDR1 DFQATT and CDR2 SNEGSKA (reference sequence).